This T cell receptor beta chain was found in a study of Graves' ophthalmopathy and Graves' hyperthyroidism. The V gene's germline CDR1 is DFQATT and CDR2 SNEGSKA (reference sequence). The CDR3 is made up of 12 amino acids. Regarding the study as a whole: The majority of expanded thyroid clonotypes above 0.001 frequency also occurred in blood. Ophthalmopathy could be told apart from stable hyperthyroidism by a 13-signature model (just under 90% sensitivity, around 84% specificity). The model reached approximately 67% sensitivity and about 72% specificity for predicting ophthalmopathy progression.

Additional autoimmune diseases, uncontrolled infections, pregnancy or lactation disqualified patients. RNA transcripts provided the template for amplifying TCR beta CDR3 regions. The first round was an RT-PCR with HTBI primers, and the second round was a multiplex PCR. From the multiplex PCR reads, TCRdb called clonotypes with MiXCR, one entry per CDR3 protein. The sample lists 1 million to 1.3 million distinct CDR3 sequences, about two fifths occurring once. Notes on this clonotype: Its specificity is not known. The germline gene is not matched at one end of the junction; a read error may be the cause.

The clonotype comes from an adult man with Graves' hyperthyroidism. The chain is built from TRBV20-1 and TRBJ1-2; D unclear. Sequenced input: peripheral blood or thyroid tissue (not recorded which). The CDR3 is CSARDRYNGYTF. The CDR3 coding sequence is TGCAGTGCTAGAGATCGGTACAATGGGTACACCTTC.